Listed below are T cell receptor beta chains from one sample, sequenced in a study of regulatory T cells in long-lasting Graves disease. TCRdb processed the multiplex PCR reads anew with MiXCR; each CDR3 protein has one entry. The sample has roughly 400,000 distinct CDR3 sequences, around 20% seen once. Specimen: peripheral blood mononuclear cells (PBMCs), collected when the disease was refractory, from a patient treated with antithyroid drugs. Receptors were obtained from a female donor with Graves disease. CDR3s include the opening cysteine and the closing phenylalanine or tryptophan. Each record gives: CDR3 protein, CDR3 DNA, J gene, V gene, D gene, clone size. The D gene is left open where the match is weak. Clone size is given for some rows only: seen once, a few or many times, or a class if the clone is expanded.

CASSYSRTVNTEAFF	TGTGCCAGCAGTTACTCGCGGACAGTGAACACTGAAGCTTTCTTT	TRBJ1-1	TRBV6-6	.	.
CASSIGQGYAYGYTF	TGTGCCAGTAGTATTGGGCAGGGGTACGCCTATGGCTACACCTTC	TRBJ1-2	TRBV19	.	.
CANSATGNTEAFF	TGTGCCAATAGTGCGACGGGGAACACTGAAGCTTTCTTT	TRBJ1-1	TRBV19	.	.
CASSRARGVSYGYTF	TGTGCCAGCAGCCGAGCTCGGGGGGTTTCCTATGGCTACACCTTC	TRBJ1-2	TRBV28	.	many
CASISGDSRGNEQFF	TGTGCCAGCATTTCAGGGGATTCACGGGGCAATGAGCAGTTCTTC	TRBJ2-1	TRBV2	.	.
CAWGRDRSQETQYF	TGTGCCTGGGGCCGGGACAGGTCACAAGAGACCCAGTACTTC	TRBJ2-5	TRBV30	TRBD1	.
CASSLAGPVRLETQYF	TGTGCCAGCAGCTTAGCAGGGCCGGTACGCCTAGAGACCCAGTACTTC	TRBJ2-5	TRBV7-2	.	many
CASSWTSGLTGELFF	TGCGCCAGCAGCTGGACTAGCGGTCTCACCGGGGAGCTGTTTTTT	TRBJ2-2	TRBV5-1	TRBD2	.
CASSLDRGSYHEQYF	TGTGCCAGCAGCTTAGACAGGGGGAGCTATCACGAGCAGTACTTC	TRBJ2-7	TRBV11-2	TRBD1	.
CASSRRSSTDTQYF	TGTGCCAGCTCCCGGAGGAGTAGCACAGATACGCAGTATTTT	TRBJ2-3	TRBV28	.	.
CASSSWHLTGRNTEAFF	TGTGCCAGCAGCTCGTGGCACCTTACAGGGAGGAACACTGAAGCTTTCTTT	TRBJ1-1	TRBV5-5	.	.
CASSFGIARQETQYF	TGTGCCAGCAGCTTCGGGATCGCCAGGCAAGAGACCCAGTACTTC	TRBJ2-5	TRBV5-4	.	.
CASSDRGPGAQYF	TGTGCCAGCAGCGACCGGGGGCCAGGGGCCCAGTACTTC	TRBJ2-5	TRBV9	.	.
CASPIRTHEQYF	TGTGCCAGCCCCATTAGGACCCACGAGCAGTACTTC	TRBJ2-7	TRBV28	.	.
CASSFAAPPLQETQYF	TGTGCCAGCAGTTTTGCAGCTCCCCCCCTCCAAGAGACCCAGTACTTC	TRBJ2-5	TRBV27	.	many
CASSVDSGSSYEQYF	TGTGCCAGCAGCGTAGATAGCGGGAGCTCCTACGAGCAGTACTTC	TRBJ2-7	TRBV9	TRBD2	few
CASSEALWGPYEQYF	TGTGCCAGCAGTGAAGCGCTATGGGGGCCCTACGAGCAGTACTTC	TRBJ2-7	TRBV6-1	.	few
CASSLASGTGELFF	TGTGCCAGCAGTTTAGCATCGGGCACCGGGGAGCTGTTTTTT	TRBJ2-2	TRBV27	.	few
CASSPTRFPYEQYF	TGTGCCAGCAGTCCTACTCGATTCCCCTACGAGCAGTACTTC	TRBJ2-7	TRBV2	.	many
CASSLQFEAFF	TGTGCCAGTAGTCTGCAGTTTGAAGCTTTCTTT	TRBJ1-1	TRBV19	.	.
CASSQDRSKREETQYF	TGTGCCAGCAGCCAAGATAGATCAAAGCGGGAAGAGACCCAGTACTTC	TRBJ2-5	TRBV4-2	.	few
CASSPLQGAVTEAFF	TGTGCCAGCAGTCCCCTCCAGGGGGCCGTCACTGAAGCTTTCTTT	TRBJ1-1	TRBV28	TRBD1	many
CASSSWDSSYEQYF	TGTGCCAGCAGTTCCTGGGACAGCTCCTACGAGCAGTACTTC	TRBJ2-7	TRBV6-2/TRBV6-3	TRBD1	many